This T cell receptor (beta chain) was identified in a study of OX40 agonist ivuxolimab in advanced cancers. Germline CDR1 is MNHEY and CDR2 is SVGAGI. The CDR3 is made up of 14 amino acids. Trimming cost V 6 bases and J 2 bases, with 12 bases left between them. Method: immunoSEQ multiplex PCR; TCRdb's copy keeps in-frame clones and lacks some. The table has more than 65,000 clones, roughly 85% seen once. The source material was CD4+ or CD8+ T cells sorted from blood, sampled in a trial of the OX40 agonist ivuxolimab. The chain joins TRBV6-5 to TRBJ2-3; D gene unclear. The clonotype comes from an adult with an advanced solid tumor such as melanoma, head and neck, liver or kidney cancer. The CDR3 nucleotides are TGTGCCAGCAGACGGGTAAATCCCACAGATACGCAGTATTTT. It specifies CASRRVNPTDTQYF.